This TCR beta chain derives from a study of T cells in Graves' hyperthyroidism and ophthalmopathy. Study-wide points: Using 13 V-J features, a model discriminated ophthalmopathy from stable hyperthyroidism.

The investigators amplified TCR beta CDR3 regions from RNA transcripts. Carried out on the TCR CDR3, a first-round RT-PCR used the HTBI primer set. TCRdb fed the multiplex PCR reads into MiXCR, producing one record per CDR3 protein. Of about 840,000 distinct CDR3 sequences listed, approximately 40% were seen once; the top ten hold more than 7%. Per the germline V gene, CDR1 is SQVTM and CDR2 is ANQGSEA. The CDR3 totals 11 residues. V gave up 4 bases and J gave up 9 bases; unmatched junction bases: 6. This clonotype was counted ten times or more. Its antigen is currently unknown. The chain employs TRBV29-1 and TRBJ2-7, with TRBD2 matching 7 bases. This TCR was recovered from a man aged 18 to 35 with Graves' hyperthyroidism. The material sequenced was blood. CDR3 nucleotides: TGCAGCGTTGGTGGCGGGGAGGGGCAGTACTTC. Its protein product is CSVGGGEGQYF.